These 22 T cell receptor beta chains share one sample of origin, sequenced in a study of siplizumab effects on memory and regulatory T cells. The repertoire was sequenced with immunoSEQ multiplex PCR; TCRdb's copy has only in-frame clones and lacks some. The table shows under 150,000 clones, with 90% to 95% occurring only once. Sequencing was done on a sample of non-Treg CD4+ T cells sorted from blood. These receptors all come from a human donor in good health.

Comments on this clone: The same CDR3 arises from other DNA sequences in this sample as well. The J gene is TRBJ1-2, the V gene TRBV6-5; 11 bases fit TRBD1. The CDR3 has 14 residues. Looked up from germline, CDR1 is MNHEY and CDR2 is SVGAGI. J was trimmed by 4 bases and V by 2 bases; bases with no gene match: 0. CDR3 loop: CASSYGTGGYGYTF. CDR3 coding DNA: TGTGCCAGCAGTTACGGGACAGGGGGCTATGGCTACACCTTC.

V usage is TRBV28 and J usage is TRBJ1-1, with TRBD1 identical over 9 bases. Trimming at V came to 7 bases and at J to 3 bases, leaving 6 bases not matched to a gene. Germline-derived CDR1 and CDR2 are MDHEN and SYDVKM. The CDR3 contains 14 residues. DNA of the CDR3: TGTGCCAGCACTACGGGACAGGGCGACACTGAAGCTTTCTTT. Protein product: CASTTGQGDTEAFF.

This clone has a single count. This chain uses TRBV6-6 with TRBJ2-5, with unresolved D. Germline V CDR1 and CDR2: MNHNY, SVGAGI (reference sequence). The CDR3 extends over 12 amino acids. Trimming pared 4 bases from V and 5 bases from J, leaving 8 bases between. DNA of the CDR3: TGTGCCAGCAGTTCGTCTGAGGAGACCCAGTACTTC. Translated: CASSSSEETQYF.

This clone was seen just once. This rearrangement joins TRBV14 to TRBJ2-7; D might be TRBD1 or TRBD2, each matching 5 bases. Trimming took 2 bases from V and 1 from J, leaving 12 bases between them. CDR1 and CDR2 from the germline V gene are SGHDN and FVKESK. The CDR3 sequence is 15 residues long. The CDR3 nucleotides read TGTGCCAGCAGCCAATTCGGGACGGTTTCCTACGAGCAGTACTTC. Translation gives CASSQFGTVSYEQYF.

The chain joins TRBV5-5 to TRBJ2-7; TRBD2 is a possible D gene (5 bases). Germline loops: CDR1 SGHKS, CDR2 YYEKEE (reference sequence). V was clipped by 2 bases and J by 3 bases, with 12 bases between them. CDR3 length: 14 residues. The chain's CDR3 is CASSLEGSLYEQYF. The CDR3 nucleotides are TGTGCCAGCAGCTTAGAGGGATCCCTCTACGAGCAGTACTTC. The variable domain in full, completed from reference TRBV5-5 and TRBJ2-7, reads DAGVTQSPTHLIKTRGQQVTLRCSPISGHKSVSWYQQVLGQGPQFIFQYYEKEERGRGNFPDRFSARQFPNYSSELNVNALLLGDSALYLCASSLEGSLYEQYFGPGTRLTVT.

The gene calls are TRBV5-1 and TRBJ1-2; 7 bases agree with TRBD1. Per the germline V gene, CDR1 is SGHRS and CDR2 is YFSETQ. The CDR3 is made up of 13 amino acids. The junction had 9 bases not matched to a gene; V was cut back by 5 bases and J by 8 bases. The CDR3 loop is CASSTGEARGYTF. CDR3 bases: TGCGCCAGCAGTACAGGGGAGGCTCGGGGCTACACCTTC.

V and J are TRBV19 and TRBJ2-3, with D perhaps TRBD2 (6 bases). This CDR3 is built from 14 residues. Germline lookup yields CDR1 LNHDA and CDR2 SQIVND (reference sequence). The V gene lost 6 bases and the J gene lost 3 bases, with 13 bases spanning the gap. For the CDR3, the DNA is TGTGCCAGTAGCCCGGACTATTTAACAGATACGCAGTATTTT. Encoded protein: CASSPDYLTDTQYF.

This sequence joins TRBV9 and TRBJ1-2; no clear D. Germline-derived CDR1 and CDR2 are SGDLS and YYNGEE. CDR3 length: 19 residues. V lost 4 bases and J 0 bases, leaving 25 bases between the germline ends. The CDR3 DNA is TGTGCCAGCAGCCTCCGGGAAGGCTATTATGACACTGCTAACTATGGCTACACCTTC. It encodes CASSLREGYYDTANYGYTF.

V and J are TRBV30 and TRBJ2-2; unclear D gene. Per the germline V gene, CDR1 is GTSNPN and CDR2 is SVGIG (reference sequence). Trimming removed 3 bases at V and 5 bases at J, with 10 bases between. CDR3 length equals 13 residues. CDR3 residues: CAWSPIGTGELFF. The CDR3, as DNA: TGTGCCTGGAGCCCGATAGGGACCGGGGAGCTGTTTTTT.

The chain is built from TRBV11-2 and TRBJ2-3, with D possibly being TRBD2 (5 bases). The CDR3 is 14 residues long. CDR1 and CDR2 (germline): SGHAT, FQNNGV. Trimming cost V 5 bases and J 9 bases, with 18 bases left between them. CDR3 in amino acids: CASSPRGLTGTQYF. CDR3 sequence (DNA): TGTGCCAGCAGCCCCCGAGGGTTAACGGGGACGCAGTATTTT.

This clone has only a few counts. The rearrangement links TRBV7-6 to TRBJ1-6; 7 bases map to TRBD1. Per the germline V gene, CDR1 is SGHVS and CDR2 is FNYEAQ. The V gene end was trimmed by 3 bases and the J gene end by 9 bases; junction bases not matched to a gene: 8. The CDR3 totals 15 residues. The DNA of the CDR3 is TGTGCCAGCAGCTTCGGACAGGCCACTAGTTCACCCCTCCACTTT. Translating it yields CASSFGQATSSPLHF.

CDR3 amino acids: CASSLRAHRAGANVLTF. In DNA, the CDR3 is TGTGCCAGCAGCCTCAGGGCCCACCGCGCTGGGGCCAACGTCCTGACTTTC. This chain links TRBV14 with TRBJ2-6, with D perhaps TRBD1 (5 bases). The germline V gene encodes CDR1 SGHDN and CDR2 FVKESK. V was shortened by 4 bases and J by 2 bases, with 15 bases between the two germline ends. The CDR3 spans 17 residues.

V usage is TRBV6-5 and J usage is TRBJ1-1; D remains ambiguous. This CDR3 spans 11 amino acids. V lost 4 bases and J 4 bases, leaving 4 bases between the germline ends. In germline, CDR1 is MNHEY, CDR2 SVGAGI. CDR3 in DNA: TGTGCCAGCAGTTGGTCCACTGAAGCTTTCTTT. This translates into CASSWSTEAFF.

The V gene is TRBV2, the J gene TRBJ2-1, with TRBD2 identical over 9 bases. The CDR3 is 17 residues long. Per the germline V gene, CDR1 is SNHLY and CDR2 is FYNNEI. The V gene end was trimmed by 7 bases and the J gene end by 8 bases; junction bases not matched to a gene: 18. CDR3 sequence: CASTLARASGKFYEQFF. The DNA for the CDR3 is TGTGCCAGCACTCTTGCACGGGCTAGCGGGAAGTTCTATGAGCAGTTCTTC. Variable domain in full (rest from reference TRBV2 and TRBJ2-1): EPEVTQTPSHQVTQMGQEVILRCVPISNHLYFYWYRQILGQKVEFLVSFYNNEISEKSEIFDDQFSVERPDGSNFTLKIRSTKLEDSAMYFCASTLARASGKFYEQFFGPGTRLTVL.

The chain carries TRBV6-5 and TRBJ1-1; no clear D gene. The CDR3 contains 12 residues. The ends were cut back, 6 bases at V and 1 base at J, with 6 bases in the middle. The germline CDR1 and CDR2 sequences are MNHEY and SVGAGI. CDR3: CASRRWNTEAFF. The CDR3 coding sequence is TGTGCCAGCAGACGGTGGAACACTGAAGCTTTCTTT.

This sequence joins TRBV5-1 and TRBJ2-5; D perhaps matches TRBD1 (6 bases). Trimming pared 3 bases from V and 2 bases from J, leaving 14 bases between. Germline-derived CDR1 and CDR2 are SGHRS and YFSETQ. This CDR3 spans 15 amino acids. CDR3: CASSSAPGVQETQYF. The CDR3 bases are TGCGCCAGCAGCTCCGCCCCAGGGGTACAAGAGACCCAGTACTTC.

Only one count was recorded for this clone. J is TRBJ1-1 and V is TRBV18; no firm D call. Germline V gene sequence: CDR1 KGHSH, CDR2 LQKENI. Deletions cut 5 bases from V and 6 bases from J, with 10 bases between. This CDR3 has 12 residues. The CDR3 reads CASSENRAEAFF. CDR3 bases: TGTGCCAGCTCAGAGAATAGGGCTGAAGCTTTCTTT.

This clone was counted a single time. The V call is TRBV19, the J call TRBJ1-3; D call uncertain. The ends were cut back, 3 bases at V and 3 bases at J, with 12 bases in the middle. The germline V gene has CDR1 LNHDA and CDR2 SQIVND (reference sequence). The CDR3 has 15 residues. CDR3 region: CASSISEIFGNTIYF. CDR3 DNA: TGTGCCAGTAGTATTTCGGAGATCTTTGGAAACACCATATATTTT.

The V and J genes are TRBV6-5 and TRBJ2-1, with 8 bases lining up with TRBD2. Trimming cost V 5 bases and J 11 bases; bases outside gene matches: 5. Germline loops: CDR1 MNHEY, CDR2 SVGAGI. This CDR3 has 12 amino acids. The CDR3 region has the DNA TGTGCCAGCAGTCGGGAGGGGACCCAGCAGTTCTTC. Encoded protein: CASSREGTQQFF.

This chain's CDR3 is CASSEGYVRAEQYF. CDR3 sequence (DNA): TGTGCCAGCAGCGAGGGATATGTAAGGGCCGAGCAGTACTTC. This chain joins TRBV2 and TRBJ2-7, with D possibly being TRBD2 (5 bases). Trimming cost V 6 bases and J 6 bases, with 18 bases left between them. Germline CDR1 SNHLY, CDR2 FYNNEI. The CDR3 is 14 amino acids.

The chain links TRBV7-9 to TRBJ2-1, with TRBD2 matching 11 bases. The junction had 6 bases not matched to a gene; V was cut back by 4 bases and J by 7 bases. This CDR3 region has 15 residues. Looked up from germline, CDR1 is SEHNR and CDR2 is FQNEAQ (reference sequence). CDR3 protein: CASSSLAGGINEQFF. Here the CDR3 DNA reads TGTGCCAGCAGCTCCCTAGCGGGAGGTATAAATGAGCAGTTCTTC.

This clone has a single count. J is TRBJ2-3 and V is TRBV7-2, with D hard to call. V was clipped by 5 bases and J by 6 bases, with 12 bases between them. The CDR3 covers 13 residues. Germline values: CDR1 SGHTA, CDR2 FQGNSA. The CDR3 is CASSPSSADTQYF. Here the CDR3 DNA reads TGTGCCAGCAGCCCAAGCTCTGCGGATACGCAGTATTTT.